These T cell receptor beta chains were read from a single sample in a study of radiotherapy plus CTLA-4 blockade in lung cancer. Repertoires were generated with immunoSEQ multiplex PCR, while TCRdb's copy carries only in-frame clones and drops some. The sample includes about 48,000 clones, 80% to 85% of them seen just once. This specimen was peripheral blood, taken from a patient treated with radiotherapy plus ipilimumab. These TCRs come from a human donor with non-small cell lung cancer who had stable disease on radiotherapy plus ipilimumab. CDR3s include the opening cysteine and the closing phenylalanine or tryptophan. Each record gives: V gene, clone size, J gene, D gene, CDR3 protein, CDR3 DNA. D genes are given only for firm matches. Size is stated for part of the rows, as once, few or many counts, or as a class when the clone is expanded.

TRBV4-3	NA	TRBJ2-2	NA	CASSQGRYSNTGELFF	TGCGCCAGCAGCCAAGGTAGATATTCGAACACCGGGGAGCTGTTTTTT
TRBV28	NA	TRBJ1-2	NA	CASNRRGIGYGYTF	TGTGCCAGCAATCGAAGGGGAATCGGCTATGGCTACACCTTC
TRBV7-9	NA	TRBJ2-7	NA	CASSSWGTEGEQYF	TGTGCCAGCAGCTCCTGGGGTACGGAGGGCGAGCAGTACTTC
TRBV27	once	TRBJ2-3	TRBD2	CASSYSGNPDTQYF	TGTGCCAGCAGTTATAGCGGGAACCCAGATACGCAGTATTTT
TRBV7-2	NA	TRBJ1-2	NA	CASSLDAQVPGYTF	TGTGCCAGCAGCTTAGATGCCCAGGTTCCGGGCTACACCTTC
TRBV5-1	NA	TRBJ2-2	NA	CASSLRGIGELFF	TGCGCCAGCAGCTTGCGCGGGATAGGGGAGCTGTTTTTT
TRBV6-6	NA	TRBJ2-1	TRBD1	CASSYAFMTGPNEQFF	TGTGCCAGCAGTTATGCATTCATGACAGGGCCCAATGAGCAGTTCTTC
TRBV27	NA	TRBJ1-4	TRBD1	CASRTGVLATNEKLFF	TGTGCCAGCAGGACAGGGGTTCTTGCAACTAATGAAAAACTGTTTTTT
TRBV25-1	NA	TRBJ2-5	NA	CAKRKETQYF	TGTGCCAAGAGAAAAGAGACCCAGTACTTC
TRBV4-1	once	TRBJ2-1	TRBD2	CASGYSGRKDEQFF	TGCGCCAGCGGCTATTCCGGGAGGAAAGATGAGCAGTTCTTC
TRBV6-5	NA	TRBJ2-7	TRBD2	CASSYRASGRVYEQYF	TGTGCCAGCAGTTACAGGGCTAGCGGGAGAGTCTACGAGCAGTACTTC
TRBV5-4	NA	TRBJ2-7	NA	CASSLVGKPPYEQYF	TGTGCCAGCAGCTTGGTCGGTAAGCCGCCCTACGAGCAGTACTTC
TRBV18	NA	TRBJ2-7	TRBD1	CASSAGTGAYEQYF	TGTGCCAGCTCAGCCGGGACAGGGGCCTACGAGCAGTACTTC
TRBV5-6	NA	TRBJ2-5	NA	CASSFGKRETQYF	TGTGCCAGCAGCTTCGGTAAGCGGGAGACCCAGTACTTC
TRBV7-2	NA	TRBJ2-1	NA	CASSLDPGALNEQFF	TGTGCCAGCAGCTTAGACCCGGGAGCGCTCAATGAGCAGTTCTTC
TRBV28	NA	TRBJ2-4	TRBD1	CASSSPRIPTGGNIQYF	TGTGCCAGCAGTTCTCCTAGAATTCCGACAGGGGGAAACATTCAGTACTTC
TRBV19	NA	TRBJ2-7	TRBD2	CASSISGEASYEQYF	TGTGCCAGTAGTATAAGCGGGGAGGCCAGCTACGAGCAGTACTTC
TRBV7-9	NA	TRBJ2-3	TRBD2	CASSQRTSGLTDTQYF	TGTGCCAGCAGCCAGCGGACTAGCGGTCTCACAGATACGCAGTATTTT
TRBV7-2	NA	TRBJ1-1	TRBD1	CASSLTGVEAFF	TGTGCCAGCAGCCTAACAGGGGTCGAAGCTTTCTTT
TRBV7-2	NA	TRBJ1-2	TRBD1	CASSLNRIGGRGKNYGYTF	TGTGCCAGCAGCTTAAATCGGATCGGAGGCAGGGGGAAGAACTATGGCTACACCTTC
TRBV28	NA	TRBJ1-5	NA	CASSTGISNQPQHF	TGTGCCAGCAGCACAGGGATTAGCAATCAGCCCCAGCATTTT
TRBV2	NA	TRBJ2-7	NA	CASSEAEGYEQYF	TGTGCCAGCAGTGAAGCCGAGGGCTACGAGCAGTACTTC
TRBV27	NA	TRBJ1-2	NA	CASSSDRGGPDYGYTF	TGTGCCAGCAGTTCAGACCGTGGCGGGCCAGACTATGGCTACACCTTC
TRBV28	NA	TRBJ1-6	NA	CASSLSDSRRSYNSPLHF	TGTGCCAGCAGTTTATCGGACAGCAGACGCTCCTATAATTCACCCCTCCACTTT
TRBV7-9	NA	TRBJ2-1	TRBD2	CASSLEGLAGIYNEQFF	TGTGCCAGCAGCTTAGAGGGGCTAGCGGGGATATACAATGAGCAGTTCTTC
TRBV28	NA	TRBJ2-1	TRBD2	CASSLQLAGGSYNEQFF	TGTGCCAGCAGTTTGCAACTAGCGGGAGGTTCCTACAATGAGCAGTTCTTC
TRBV4-3	NA	TRBJ2-7	TRBD1	CASSPGQGSDEQYF	TGCGCCAGCAGCCCAGGACAGGGGTCCGACGAGCAGTACTTC
TRBV27	NA	TRBJ1-2	NA	CASSLTGTNYGYTF	TGTGCCAGCAGTTTAACCGGGACTAACTATGGCTACACCTTC
TRBV7-6	once	TRBJ2-7	NA	CASSLEGPGGAEQYF	TGTGCCAGCAGCTTAGAGGGTCCCGGCGGGGCCGAGCAGTACTTC
TRBV9	NA	TRBJ2-3	TRBD1	CASSVQGDSTDTQYF	TGTGCCAGCAGCGTGCAGGGGGATAGCACAGATACGCAGTATTTT
TRBV7-3	NA	TRBJ2-5	TRBD1	CASSPGTGSGRETQYF	TGTGCCAGCAGCCCCGGGACAGGGTCCGGGAGGGAGACCCAGTACTTC
TRBV7-6	NA	TRBJ1-5	NA	CASSLQEDQPQHF	TGTGCCAGCAGTTTACAGGAGGATCAGCCCCAGCATTTT
TRBV28	NA	TRBJ1-4	NA	CASSPRRGGVEKLFF	TGTGCCAGCAGTCCCCGTAGGGGGGGCGTTGAAAAACTGTTTTTT
TRBV7-3	NA	TRBJ2-1	TRBD2	CASSLMAGGFDEQFF	TGTGCCAGCAGCTTAATGGCGGGAGGGTTCGATGAGCAGTTCTTC
TRBV15	once	TRBJ2-5	TRBD2	CATSREGSGSYETQYF	TGTGCCACCAGCAGAGAGGGTAGCGGGAGTTACGAGACCCAGTACTTC